Each of the 9 T cell receptor beta chains below was sequenced from the same sample in a study of blood T cell repertoires in COVID-19. Method: immunoSEQ multiplex PCR; TCRdb's copy keeps in-frame clones and lacks some. Among about 98,000 clones listed, about 81% were seen once. The sequencing input was peripheral blood. These receptors came from a man between 65 and 85 years old with acute or convalescent COVID-19.

The chain combines TRBV28 with TRBJ2-7, with a tentative D call TRBD2 (6 bases). The CDR3 runs to 15 residues. Trimming pared 5 bases from V and 6 bases from J, leaving 20 bases between. From germline, CDR1 is MDHEN and CDR2 SYDVKM. Here the CDR3 reads CASSPFRGGSSEQYF. CDR3 coding DNA: TGTGCCAGCAGTCCCTTTAGGGGAGGCTCGAGCGAGCAGTACTTC.

This clone occurred a few times. The CDR3 DNA sequence: TGTGCCAGCAGCTTGTACGAGAGCTCCTACAATGAGCAGTTCTTC. It translates to CASSLYESSYNEQFF. The chain joins TRBV9 to TRBJ2-1; D uncertain. V shed 4 bases and J shed 0 bases, with 11 bases lying between them. The length of the CDR3 is 15 residues. CDR1 and CDR2 from the germline V gene are SGDLS and YYNGEE.

This clone occurred a few times. The V call is TRBV15, the J call TRBJ2-7; 9 bases match TRBD2. J gave up 4 bases and V 3 bases, and 10 bases lay outside the gene matches. The V gene's germline CDR1 is LNHNV and CDR2 YYDKDF (reference sequence). This CDR3 is built from 16 residues. CDR3 nucleotide sequence: TGTGCCACCAGCAGTCTTAGCGGGAGAAGGATATACGAGCAGTACTTC. It encodes CATSSLSGRRIYEQYF.

The chain joins TRBV11-2 to TRBJ2-5; D not resolved. Germline V gene lookup returns CDR1 SGHAT and CDR2 FQNNGV. Trimming removed 2 bases at V and 9 bases at J, with 13 bases between. This CDR3 has 13 amino acids. DNA of the CDR3: TGTGCCAGCAGCTTACAAGAGGCGACCCCCCAGTACTTC. Translated, it gives CASSLQEATPQYF.

The chain is built from TRBV11-3 and TRBJ1-1, with D possibly matching TRBD1 (6 bases). CDR3 length equals 13 residues. The ends were cut back, 5 bases at V and 5 bases at J, with 12 bases in the middle. Per the germline V gene, CDR1 is SGHNT and CDR2 is YENEEA. The CDR3 bases are TGTGCCAGCAGCCCCCGTAGGGGGACTGAAGCTTTCTTT. Its translation is CASSPRRGTEAFF.

This clone has a count of ten or more. The J gene is TRBJ1-6, the V gene TRBV4-1; D ambiguous. The CDR3 is 14 amino acids. V lost 2 bases and J 7 bases, leaving 9 bases between the germline ends. In germline, CDR1 is MGHRA, CDR2 YSYEKL. In DNA form, the CDR3 reads TGCGCCAGCAGCCAACTTGGGCGAAATTCACCCCTCCACTTT. Translating it yields CASSQLGRNSPLHF.

The chain is built from TRBV5-1 and TRBJ1-2, with TRBD1 identical over 11 bases. Per germline, CDR1 SGHRS and CDR2 YFSETQ. This CDR3 is 16 amino acids long. The V segment lost 0 bases and the J segment 3 bases; nucleotides outside the gene matches: 4. This CDR3 is CASSLAGQGADYGYTF. CDR3 in DNA: TGCGCCAGCAGCTTGGCAGGACAGGGGGCTGACTATGGCTACACCTTC.

Sample share makes this clone medium-sized. This CDR3 reads CASSQAATTTKETQYF. The DNA of the CDR3 is TGCGCCAGCAGCCAAGCGGCGACTACTACAAAAGAGACCCAGTACTTC. The chain joins TRBV4-1 to TRBJ2-5, with TRBD2 as a possible D gene (5 bases). The germline gives CDR1 MGHRA, CDR2 YSYEKL. V lost 1 base, J lost 3 bases, and 15 bases lay in between. The CDR3 totals 16 residues.

The V and J genes are TRBV12-3 or TRBV12-4 and TRBJ2-7, with D tentatively TRBD1 (5 bases). This CDR3 comprises 13 residues. With 7 bases removed from V and 6 bases from J, the gap between germline ends came to 16 bases. Here the CDR3 reads CASTPPDRGEQYF. DNA of the CDR3: TGTGCCAGCACCCCCCCCGACAGAGGCGAGCAGTACTTC.